Below, 8 T cell receptor beta chains from the same sample are listed, as sequenced in a study of CD8 T cells in ankylosing spondylitis. TCRdb re-derived calls from the 5' RACE reads in MiXCR, one entry per CDR3 protein. This table has tens of thousands of distinct CDR3 sequences, around 10% appearing once. Material for sequencing was blood, either unsorted or a sorted T cell fraction (not recorded which). The origin of the receptors is a male donor with ankylosing spondylitis or in good health (not recorded which).

This clonotype was recorded at least ten times. V usage is TRBV29-1 and J usage is TRBJ2-3; 11 positions match TRBD2. J was trimmed by 7 bases and V by 6 bases; bases with no gene match: 6. Germline CDR1 and CDR2: SQVTM and ANQGSEA. The CDR3 runs to 13 residues. The CDR3: CSVIAGGPNTQYF. CDR3 nucleotide sequence: TGCAGCGTAATAGCGGGGGGGCCAAATACGCAGTATTTT.

This clonotype was seen at least ten times. The chain employs TRBV6-5 and TRBJ1-2, with 7 bases aligning to TRBD1. The germline V gene has CDR1 MNHEY and CDR2 SVGAGI. This CDR3 has 13 amino acids. J was trimmed by 8 bases and V by 0 bases; bases with no gene match: 3. The CDR3 loop is CASSYSGTVGYTF. Written as DNA, the CDR3 is TGTGCCAGCAGTTACTCGGGGACAGTCGGCTACACCTTC.

This clonotype occurred a few times. V and J are TRBV27 and TRBJ2-7; D may match TRBD1 or TRBD2 (6 bases each). This CDR3 comprises 16 residues. Germline CDR1 MNHEY, CDR2 SMNVEV (reference sequence). V was shortened by 1 base and J by 2 bases, with 15 bases between the two germline ends. Here the CDR3 reads CASSLWRGIGTYEQYF. DNA for the CDR3: TGTGCCAGCAGTTTATGGAGGGGGATTGGCACCTACGAGCAGTACTTC.

In the case of this clonotype: One end of the junction varies from germline; a read error may be responsible. The chain has TRBV12-5 and TRBJ1-4; 9 bases are shared with TRBD1. Germline CDR1 reads LGHNT; CDR2 reads FRNRAP. This CDR3 has 16 amino acids. CDR3 DNA: TGTGCTAGTGGACCCACTCAGGGACAGGGTGATGAAAAACTGCTTTTT. Translated, it gives CASGPTQGQGDEKLLF.

J is TRBJ2-5 and V is TRBV24-1; D possibly uses TRBD1 or TRBD2 (5 bases each). Germline V gene sequence: CDR1 KGHDR, CDR2 SFDVKD. V dropped 0 bases and J dropped 4 bases, with 5 bases sitting between them. The CDR3 is 13 amino acids. For the CDR3, the DNA is TGTGCCACCAGTGATTTGGGGGGAGAGACCCAGTACTTC. The encoded protein is CATSDLGGETQYF.

The chain couples TRBV3-1 to TRBJ2-5, with 8 positions matching TRBD1. This CDR3 has 15 residues. Germline values: CDR1 LGHDT, CDR2 YNNKEL (reference sequence). The V gene end was trimmed by 4 bases and the J gene end by 3 bases; junction bases not matched to a gene: 7. Here the CDR3 DNA reads TGTGCCAGCAGCCCGCGAAACAGGGGGGAAGAGACCCAGTACTTC. It yields the protein CASSPRNRGEETQYF.

This clonotype was counted at least ten times. The gene calls are TRBV5-1 and TRBJ2-3; D gene ambiguous. The ends were cut back, 0 bases at V and 0 bases at J, with 8 bases in the middle. Germline values: CDR1 SGHRS, CDR2 YFSETQ. The CDR3 totals 15 residues. CDR3 bases: TGCGCCAGCAGCTTGGTAGGAACCAGCACAGATACGCAGTATTTT. This translates into CASSLVGTSTDTQYF.

This clonotype was seen ten or more times. The gene calls are TRBV12-3 or TRBV12-4 and TRBJ2-1, with a weak D call TRBD2 (6 bases). Trimming pared 5 bases from V and 9 bases from J, leaving 11 bases between. The CDR3 totals 12 residues. DNA of the CDR3: TGTGCCAGCAGTCCCGGGGGAGTTGAGCAGTTCTTC. Translated, it gives CASSPGGVEQFF.